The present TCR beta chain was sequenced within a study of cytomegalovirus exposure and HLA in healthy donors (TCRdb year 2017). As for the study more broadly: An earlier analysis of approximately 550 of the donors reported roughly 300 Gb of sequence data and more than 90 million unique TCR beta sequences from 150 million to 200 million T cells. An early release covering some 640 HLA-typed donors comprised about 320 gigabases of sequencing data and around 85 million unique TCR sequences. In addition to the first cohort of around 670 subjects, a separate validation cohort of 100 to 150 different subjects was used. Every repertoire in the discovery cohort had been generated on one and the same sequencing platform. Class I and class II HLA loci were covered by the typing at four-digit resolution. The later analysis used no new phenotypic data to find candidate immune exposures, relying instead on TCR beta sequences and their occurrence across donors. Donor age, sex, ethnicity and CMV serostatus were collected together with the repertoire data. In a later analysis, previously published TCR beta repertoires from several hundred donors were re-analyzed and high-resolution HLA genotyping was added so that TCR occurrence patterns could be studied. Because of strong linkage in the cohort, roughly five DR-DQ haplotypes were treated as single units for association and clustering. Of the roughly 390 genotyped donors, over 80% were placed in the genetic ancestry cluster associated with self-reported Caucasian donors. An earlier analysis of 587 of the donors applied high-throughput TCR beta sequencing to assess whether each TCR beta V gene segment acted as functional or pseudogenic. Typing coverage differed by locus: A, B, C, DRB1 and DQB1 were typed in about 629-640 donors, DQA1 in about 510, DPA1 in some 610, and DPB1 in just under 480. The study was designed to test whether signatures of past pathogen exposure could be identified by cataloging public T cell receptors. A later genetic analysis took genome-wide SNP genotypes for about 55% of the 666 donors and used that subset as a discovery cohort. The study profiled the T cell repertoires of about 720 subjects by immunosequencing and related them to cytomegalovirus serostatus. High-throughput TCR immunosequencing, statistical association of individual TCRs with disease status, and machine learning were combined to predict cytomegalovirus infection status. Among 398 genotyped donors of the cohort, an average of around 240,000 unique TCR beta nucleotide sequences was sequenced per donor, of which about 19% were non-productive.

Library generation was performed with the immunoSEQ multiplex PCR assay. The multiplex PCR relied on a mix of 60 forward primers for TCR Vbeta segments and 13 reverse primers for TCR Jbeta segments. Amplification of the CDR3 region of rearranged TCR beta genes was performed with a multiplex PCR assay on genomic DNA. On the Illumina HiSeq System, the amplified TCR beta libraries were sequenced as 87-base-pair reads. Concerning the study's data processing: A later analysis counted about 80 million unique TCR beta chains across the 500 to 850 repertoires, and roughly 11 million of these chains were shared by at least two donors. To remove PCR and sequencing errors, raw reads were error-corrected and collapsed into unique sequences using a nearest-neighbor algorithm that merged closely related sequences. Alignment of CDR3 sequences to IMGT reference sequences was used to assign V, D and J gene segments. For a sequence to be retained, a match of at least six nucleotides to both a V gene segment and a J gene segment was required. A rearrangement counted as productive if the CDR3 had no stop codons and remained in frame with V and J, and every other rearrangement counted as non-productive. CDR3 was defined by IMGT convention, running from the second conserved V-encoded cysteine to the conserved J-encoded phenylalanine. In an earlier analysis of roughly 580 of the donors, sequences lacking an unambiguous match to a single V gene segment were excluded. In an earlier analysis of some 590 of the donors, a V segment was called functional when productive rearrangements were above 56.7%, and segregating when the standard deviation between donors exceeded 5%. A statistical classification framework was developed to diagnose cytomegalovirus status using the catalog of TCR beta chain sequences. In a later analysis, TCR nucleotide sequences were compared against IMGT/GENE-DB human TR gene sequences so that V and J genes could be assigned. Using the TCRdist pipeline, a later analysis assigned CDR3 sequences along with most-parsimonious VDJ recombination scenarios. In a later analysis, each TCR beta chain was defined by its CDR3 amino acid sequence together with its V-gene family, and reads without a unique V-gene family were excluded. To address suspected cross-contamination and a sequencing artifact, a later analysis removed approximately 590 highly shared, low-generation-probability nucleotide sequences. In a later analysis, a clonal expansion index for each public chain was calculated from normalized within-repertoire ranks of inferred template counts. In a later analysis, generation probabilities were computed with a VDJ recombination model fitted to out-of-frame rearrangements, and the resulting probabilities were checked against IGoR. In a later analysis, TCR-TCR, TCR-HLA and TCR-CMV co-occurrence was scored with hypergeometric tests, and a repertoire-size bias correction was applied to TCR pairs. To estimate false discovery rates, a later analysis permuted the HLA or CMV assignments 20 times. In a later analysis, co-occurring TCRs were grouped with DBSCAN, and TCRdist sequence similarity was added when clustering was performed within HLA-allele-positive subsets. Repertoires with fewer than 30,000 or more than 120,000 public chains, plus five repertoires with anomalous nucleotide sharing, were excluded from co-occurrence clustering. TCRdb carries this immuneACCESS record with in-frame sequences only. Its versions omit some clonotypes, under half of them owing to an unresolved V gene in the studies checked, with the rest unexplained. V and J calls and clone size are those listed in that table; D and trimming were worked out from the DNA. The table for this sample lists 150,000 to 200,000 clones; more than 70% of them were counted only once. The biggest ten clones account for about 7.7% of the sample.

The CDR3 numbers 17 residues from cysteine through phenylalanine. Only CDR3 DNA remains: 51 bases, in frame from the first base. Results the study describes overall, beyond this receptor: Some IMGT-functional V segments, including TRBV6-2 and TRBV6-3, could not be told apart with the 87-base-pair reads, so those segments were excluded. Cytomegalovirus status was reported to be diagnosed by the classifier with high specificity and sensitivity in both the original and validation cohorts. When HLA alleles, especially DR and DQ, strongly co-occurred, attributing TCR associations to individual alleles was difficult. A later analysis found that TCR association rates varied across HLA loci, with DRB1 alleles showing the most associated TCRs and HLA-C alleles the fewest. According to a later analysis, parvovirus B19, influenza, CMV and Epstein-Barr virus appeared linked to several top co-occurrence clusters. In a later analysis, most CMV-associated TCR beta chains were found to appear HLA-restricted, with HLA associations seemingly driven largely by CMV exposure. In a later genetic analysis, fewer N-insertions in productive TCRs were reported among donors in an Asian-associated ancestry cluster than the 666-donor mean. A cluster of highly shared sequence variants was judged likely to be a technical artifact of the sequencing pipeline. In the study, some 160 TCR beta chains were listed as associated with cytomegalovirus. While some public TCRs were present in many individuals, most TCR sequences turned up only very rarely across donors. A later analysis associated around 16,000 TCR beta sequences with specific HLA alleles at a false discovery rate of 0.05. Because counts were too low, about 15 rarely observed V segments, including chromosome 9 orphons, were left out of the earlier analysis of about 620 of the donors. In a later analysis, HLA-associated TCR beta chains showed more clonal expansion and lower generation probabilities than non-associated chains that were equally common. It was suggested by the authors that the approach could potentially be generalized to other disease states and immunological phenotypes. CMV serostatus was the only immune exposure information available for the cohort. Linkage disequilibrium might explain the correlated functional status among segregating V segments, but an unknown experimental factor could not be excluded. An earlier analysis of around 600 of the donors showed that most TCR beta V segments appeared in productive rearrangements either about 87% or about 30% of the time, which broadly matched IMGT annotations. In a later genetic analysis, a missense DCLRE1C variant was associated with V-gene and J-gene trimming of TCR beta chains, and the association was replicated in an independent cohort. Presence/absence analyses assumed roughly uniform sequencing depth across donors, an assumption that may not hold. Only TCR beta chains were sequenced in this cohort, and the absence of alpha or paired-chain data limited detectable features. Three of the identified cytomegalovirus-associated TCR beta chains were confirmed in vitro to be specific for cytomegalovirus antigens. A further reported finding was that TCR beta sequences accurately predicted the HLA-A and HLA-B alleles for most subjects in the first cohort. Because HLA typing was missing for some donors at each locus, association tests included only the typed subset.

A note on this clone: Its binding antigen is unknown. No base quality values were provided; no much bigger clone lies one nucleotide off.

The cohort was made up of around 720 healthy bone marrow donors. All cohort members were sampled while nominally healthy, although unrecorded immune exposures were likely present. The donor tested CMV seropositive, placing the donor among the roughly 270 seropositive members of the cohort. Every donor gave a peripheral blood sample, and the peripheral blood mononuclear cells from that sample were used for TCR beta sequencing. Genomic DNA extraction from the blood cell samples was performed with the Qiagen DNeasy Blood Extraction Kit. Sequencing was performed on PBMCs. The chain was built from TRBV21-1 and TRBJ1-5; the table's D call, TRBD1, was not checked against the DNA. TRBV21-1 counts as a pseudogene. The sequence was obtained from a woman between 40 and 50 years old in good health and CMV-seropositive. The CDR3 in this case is CASSKVPPTGSDQPQHF. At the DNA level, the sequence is TGTGCCAGCAGCAAAGTGCCCCCGACAGGGTCGGATCAGCCCCAGCATTTT.